This paragraph reports one T cell receptor beta chain. The sample originates from a study of cytomegalovirus exposure and HLA in healthy donors. PCR was performed using 60 Vbeta and 13 Jbeta primers. The data were produced by immunoSEQ multiplex PCR, yet TCRdb's version contains in-frame clones alone and is incomplete. The sample has around 100,000 clones, around 85% seen once; the top ten hold about 3.9%. The V and J ends lost 9 bases and 3 bases respectively, with 9 bases between them. Germline V gives CDR1 MNHNS, CDR2 SASEGT. CDR3 length: 11 residues. The chain links TRBV6-1 to TRBJ2-7; possibly TRBD1 for D (5 bases). Sequencing was carried out using PBMCs. The receptor's source is a man younger than 45 in good health and CMV-seronegative. The CDR3 reads CASAGIYEQYF. CDR3 DNA: TGTGCCAGTGCAGGGATCTACGAGCAGTACTTC.